What follows are 22 T cell receptor beta chains derived from one specimen sequenced in a study of T cell responses to AZD1222 COVID-19 vaccine. Here immunoSEQ multiplex PCR was the method, and the copy in TCRdb shows in-frame clones only, minus some. Of some 150,000 clones detected, roughly nine tenths appear once; the ten largest clones hold around 4.5%. Sample: peripheral blood, taken on day 0 of MenACWY control vaccination. These receptors originate from an adult in good health.

V and J are TRBV5-1 and TRBJ1-6, with 10 bases matching TRBD1. With V trimmed by 4 bases and J by 10 bases, 14 bases remained unmatched. Germline CDR1 SGHRS, CDR2 YFSETQ. CDR3 length: 17 amino acids. The CDR3 here is CASSQEGTGADDSPLHF. The CDR3 coding sequence is TGCGCCAGCAGCCAAGAGGGGACAGGGGCGGATGACTCACCCCTCCACTTT.

The rearrangement links TRBV9 to TRBJ2-2, with 9 bases aligning to TRBD2. Germline CDR1 is SGDLS and CDR2 is YYNGEE. This CDR3 spans 16 amino acids. V shed 3 bases and J 5 bases; nucleotides not matched to a gene: 8. The CDR3, as DNA: TGTGCCAGCAGCGCCTCCGGGACTAGCTATACCGGGGAGCTGTTTTTT. Its protein product is CASSASGTSYTGELFF. Based on the CDR3 plus reference TRBV9 and TRBJ2-2, the full variable domain is DSGVTQTPKHLITATGQRVTLRCSPRSGDLSVYWYQQSLDQGLQFLIQYYNGEERAKGNILERFSAQQFPDLHSELNLSSLELGDSALYFCASSASGTSYTGELFFGEGSRLTVL.

The chain recombines TRBV24-1 with TRBJ2-2, with D hard to call. Trimming took off 4 bases at V and 0 bases at J, with 5 bases between the two ends. Germline V gives CDR1 KGHDR, CDR2 SFDVKD. The CDR3 loop spans 14 amino acids. The CDR3 DNA is TGTGCCACCAGTGACCACTCGAACACCGGGGAGCTGTTTTTT. Translating it yields CATSDHSNTGELFF.

The gene calls are TRBV28 and TRBJ1-2, with D possibly matching TRBD1 (5 bases). CDR1 and CDR2 from the germline V gene are MDHEN and SYDVKM. The CDR3 has 13 amino acids. V gave up 6 bases and J gave up 4 bases, with 12 bases separating them. CDR3 nucleotide sequence: TGTGCCAGCAGCAACCGGGACGGCTATGGCTACACCTTC. This encodes CASSNRDGYGYTF.

This sequence joins TRBV7-3 and TRBJ1-6; D not resolved. The length of the CDR3 is 13 residues. V was pared by 4 bases and J by 6 bases, with 7 bases between. Germline V CDR1 and CDR2: SGHTA, FQGTGA. The CDR3 region is CASSSGPNSPLHF. The CDR3 nucleotides are TGTGCCAGCAGCTCGGGCCCTAATTCACCCCTCCACTTT.

The chain couples TRBV7-9 to TRBJ2-1, with TRBD2 matching over 8 bases. The germline V gene encodes CDR1 SEHNR and CDR2 FQNEAQ (reference sequence). J was trimmed by 0 bases and V by 5 bases; bases with no gene match: 3. CDR3 size: 15 residues. CDR3 sequence: CASSQGTSSYNEQFF. The CDR3 DNA reads TGTGCCAGCAGCCAGGGGACTAGCTCCTACAATGAGCAGTTCTTC.

The chain combines TRBV7-9 with TRBJ1-5, with 9 bases that match TRBD1. Trimming removed 5 bases from V and 2 bases from J; junction bases left unmatched: 10. Germline CDR1 reads SEHNR; CDR2 reads FQNEAQ (reference sequence). The CDR3 contains 17 residues. CDR3 sequence (DNA): TGTGCCAGCAGCGGACAGTGGGACAGGGAAGGCAATCAGCCCCAGCATTTT. Protein product: CASSGQWDREGNQPQHF.

In nucleotides, the CDR3 is TGCAGCGTTTATACCGGGACATATTACTACGAGCAGTACTTC. It codes for CSVYTGTYYYEQYF. V and J are TRBV29-1 and TRBJ2-7; tentatively, D is TRBD1 (6 bases). In germline, CDR1 is SQVTM, CDR2 ANQGSEA. Trimming stripped 5 bases from V and 3 bases from J, with 17 bases between. This CDR3 contains 14 residues.

This clone came up once. V gene TRBV30 combines with J gene TRBJ1-4; D perhaps matches TRBD1 (6 bases). The CDR3 loop spans 12 amino acids. CDR1 and CDR2 (germline): GTSNPN, SVGIG (reference sequence). As DNA, the CDR3 is TGTGGCACCAGAGGGGGGGCAAAGAAACTGTTTTTT. It codes for CGTRGGAKKLFF.

CDR3 DNA: TGCGCCAGCAGTGAGGGAGGGTGGGGGGCCAACGTCCTGACTTTC. This gives the protein CASSEGGWGANVLTF. The rearrangement joins TRBV10-1 to TRBJ2-6; D is possibly TRBD2 (6 bases). This CDR3 spans 15 amino acids. V shed 2 bases and J shed 4 bases, with 9 bases lying between them. Germline values: CDR1 WNHNN, CDR2 SYGVQD (reference sequence).

The chain is built from TRBV3-1 (or the pseudogene TRBV3-2) and TRBJ1-6; D is uncertain. V lost 0 bases, J lost 2 bases, and 8 bases lay in between. The CDR3 is made up of 16 amino acids. CDR1 and CDR2 (germline): LGHDT, YNNKEL (reference sequence). The CDR3 loop is CASSQDTVPYNSPLHF. The CDR3 DNA reads TGTGCCAGCAGCCAAGATACGGTCCCCTATAATTCACCCCTCCACTTT.

In nucleotides, the CDR3 is TGTGCCAGCAGTGTCGCGCTATTAGCGGGATACCCCTACGAGCAGTACTTC. Encoded protein: CASSVALLAGYPYEQYF. The chain recombines TRBV6-1 with TRBJ2-7; 8 bases agree with TRBD2. Germline CDR1 is MNHNS and CDR2 is SASEGT. V shed 4 bases, J shed 2 bases, and the junction held 13 bases outside the gene matches. This CDR3 has 17 residues.

This chain links TRBV28 with TRBJ1-1; TRBD1 might be the D (5 bases). V shed 8 bases and J shed 10 bases, with 17 bases lying between them. CDR1 is MDHEN and CDR2 is SYDVKM in the germline V gene. The CDR3 totals 12 residues. The CDR3 region is CASGYLGLAAFF. The CDR3 DNA reads TGTGCCAGCGGATATTTGGGACTCGCAGCTTTCTTT.

The chain recombines TRBV6-4 with TRBJ2-2; possibly TRBD1 for D (6 bases). The V end lost 3 bases, the J end lost 2 bases, and 10 bases lay between the germline ends. Germline-derived CDR1 and CDR2 are MRHNA and SNTAGT. The CDR3 is 15 residues long. The CDR3 is CASSEGGHNTGELFF. The CDR3 nucleotides read TGTGCCAGCAGTGAAGGGGGACATAACACCGGGGAGCTGTTTTTT.

This clone was found once. The chain joins TRBV19 to TRBJ2-1; 7 nucleotides line up with TRBD1. The trim removed 4 bases at V and 5 bases at J, leaving 2 bases unmatched. Germline CDR1 and CDR2: LNHDA and SQIVND (reference sequence). The CDR3 covers 13 residues. The CDR3 coding sequence is TGTGCCAGTAGTAAGGGACAGAACAATGAGCAGTTCTTC. This codes for CASSKGQNNEQFF.

The chain combines TRBV5-1 with TRBJ2-1, with D perhaps TRBD2 (5 bases). The CDR3 sequence is 14 residues long. Germline CDR1 reads SGHRS; CDR2 reads YFSETQ. With 4 bases removed from V and 3 bases from J, the gap between germline ends came to 11 bases. The chain's CDR3 is CASSAGLNYNEQFF. CDR3 sequence (DNA): TGCGCCAGCAGCGCCGGACTCAACTACAATGAGCAGTTCTTC. The whole variable domain, filled in from reference TRBV5-1 and TRBJ2-1, reads KAGVTQTPRYLIKTRGQQVTLSCSPISGHRSVSWYQQTPGQGLQFLFEYFSETQRNKGNFPGRFSGRQFSNSRSEMNVSTLELGDSALYLCASSAGLNYNEQFFGPGTRLTVL.

The genes are TRBV6-2 or TRBV6-3 and TRBJ1-1; D uncertain. The CDR3 has 10 amino acids. Germline-derived CDR1 and CDR2 are MNHEY and SVGEGT. Trimming pared 4 bases from V and 7 bases from J, leaving 4 bases between. CDR3 residues: CASSSREAFF. The CDR3, as DNA: TGTGCCAGCAGTTCGCGTGAAGCTTTCTTT.

This chain joins TRBV5-8 and TRBJ1-5; D gene uncertain. The germline V gene encodes CDR1 SGHTS and CDR2 YDEGEE. Trimming pared 1 base from V and 2 bases from J, leaving 4 bases between. This CDR3 is built from 13 residues. Here the CDR3 reads CASSLQRNQPQHF. DNA of the CDR3: TGTGCCAGCAGCTTGCAGCGCAATCAGCCCCAGCATTTT.

The chain combines TRBV2 with TRBJ2-2; 10 nucleotides agree with TRBD2. V dropped 5 bases and J dropped 5; count of bases not matched to a gene: 26. The CDR3 loop spans 22 amino acids. Per germline, CDR1 SNHLY and CDR2 FYNNEI. The CDR3 sequence is CASSTPGRQGLAARSWTGELFF. The CDR3 nucleotides are TGTGCCAGCAGTACTCCGGGACGGCAAGGACTAGCGGCACGAAGTTGGACCGGGGAGCTGTTTTTT.

This chain connects TRBV7-2 to TRBJ2-6, with TRBD1 as a possible D gene (5 bases). Germline lookup yields CDR1 SGHTA and CDR2 FQGNSA. This CDR3 region has 17 residues. The ends were cut back, 3 bases at V and 0 bases at J, with 12 bases in the middle. The CDR3 DNA follows: TGTGCCAGCAGCTTCAACAGGCCAAGCTCTGGGGCCAACGTCCTGACTTTC. As protein: CASSFNRPSSGANVLTF.

The V call is TRBV19, the J call TRBJ1-5; no definite D call. Deletions cut 6 bases from V and 3 bases from J, with 15 bases between. Germline V lookup: CDR1 LNHDA, CDR2 SQIVND (reference sequence). This CDR3 has 15 residues. The CDR3 is CASRELRPTNQPQHF. The CDR3 DNA is TGTGCCAGTAGGGAGCTCCGACCTACCAATCAGCCCCAGCATTTT.

The genes are TRBV19 and TRBJ1-1, with D tentatively TRBD1 (5 bases). CDR3 size: 16 residues. Germline CDR1 is LNHDA and CDR2 is SQIVND (reference sequence). Trimming shortened V by 7 bases and J by 0 bases, and 18 bases separated the two germline ends. As DNA, the CDR3 is TGTGCCAGTAACCTAAGACGACAGAACATGAACACTGAAGCTTTCTTT. Translation gives CASNLRRQNMNTEAFF.